This T cell receptor (beta chain) was found in a study of OX40 agonist ivuxolimab in advanced cancers. Broader study findings: Doses of 0.1 to 3.0 mg/kg were accompanied by clonal expansion of CD4+ and CD8+ blood T cells by week 6. Low normalized T-cell clonal expansion also characterized some of the nonresponders.

There are 14 residues in the CDR3. V lost 7 bases and J 4 bases, leaving 17 bases between the germline ends. Germline CDR1 and CDR2: SQVTM and ANQGSEA. Method: immunoSEQ multiplex PCR; TCRdb's copy keeps in-frame clones and lacks some. The sample holds fewer than 75,000 clones, roughly 87% seen once. A word on this clone: Its antigen is unidentified.

The sample was CD4+ or CD8+ T cells sorted from blood, taken in a trial of the OX40 agonist ivuxolimab. The TCR comes from an adult with an advanced solid tumor such as melanoma, head and neck, liver or kidney cancer. The chain carries TRBV29-1 and TRBJ2-1, with D possibly matching TRBD2 (6 bases). DNA for the CDR3: TGCAGCGGAGTACTAGCAATCAGGTACAATGAGCAGTTCTTC. This translates into CSGVLAIRYNEQFF.